This T cell receptor (beta chain) comes out of a study of T cell responses to AZD1222 COVID-19 vaccine. The protocol was immunoSEQ multiplex PCR, while the TCRdb copy is restricted to in-frame clones and leaves out a portion. This table holds about 94,000 clones, about 85% found once. CDR1 SGHTA and CDR2 FQGNSA come from the germline V gene. Trimming left V 1 base short and J 0 bases short, with 10 bases between. The CDR3 is made up of 16 amino acids. Whole-study results and caveats: Repertoire sampling occurred only after the peak T cell response.

As for this clone: Its antigen is not known.

The receptor comes from an adult who received the AZD1222 COVID-19 vaccine. Sequenced material: peripheral blood, taken 28 days after the second AZD1222 dose. The chain has TRBV7-2 and TRBJ1-5; D may be TRBD1 (6 bases). The CDR3 protein is CASSLGTVYSNQPQHF. CDR3 in DNA: TGTGCCAGCAGCTTAGGGACAGTATATAGCAATCAGCCCCAGCATTTT.